Reported below is one T cell receptor beta chain. This clone showed up just once. Its antigen remains unidentified. The record has no base qualities; no much larger clone is one base away. The record originates from a study of blood T cell repertoires in COVID-19 (dated by TCRdb to 2018 to 2021). Looking at the study overall: The collaborator samples originated in the United States, Italy and Spain and spanned the acute and convalescent phases of COVID-19. Nearly every sample came with metadata listing a de-identified subject ID, COVID-19 status, age in years and sex. The repertoires were made available in a free public database intended to serve as a resource for research on the immune response to SARS-CoV-2. The material from the prospective study consisted of cDNA or gDNA derived from T cells, B-cell-depleted T cells, or PBMCs. Samples were obtained from the ongoing ImmuneRACE study (first 160 participants) and from about 1,300 subjects provided by 6 global collaborators. Where available, HLA class I and class II types were obtained from metadata supplied by the sample provider rather than from assay-based typing. The dataset comprised deeply sampled blood TCRbeta repertoires from subjects exposed to, actively infected with, or recovered from COVID-19. Results the study describes overall, beyond this receptor: The amount of clinical and demographic metadata varied by source and participant and was provided uncurated.

The immunoSEQ Assay, a bias-controlled multiplex PCR, was used to amplify TCRbeta CDR3 regions from genomic DNA. As for the authors' bioinformatics: The number of nucleated cells in each sample was estimated by amplification of reference gene primers within the assay. To quantify the absolute abundance of each unique TCRbeta CDR3 rearrangement, sequence reads were collapsed and filtered. Productive Simpson clonality was computed per sample as the square root of Simpson's diversity index over productive rearrangements. What TCRdb holds here is the immuneACCESS table cut down to in-frame rearrangements. Part of the clones is not present; checked against another copy, under half of the missing clones reflect an unresolved V gene, and the others are unexplained. V, J and clone size are taken as reported in that table, and D and trimming were inferred from the DNA itself. This sample comprises about 64,000 clones, more than 80% of them detected only once. Around 10% of the sample rests with the top ten.

Each collaborating institution followed its own protocols to collect whole blood in K2EDTA tubes. For TCRbeta analysis, collaborators shipped samples as frozen whole blood, isolated PBMCs, or DNA extracted from either of those sample types. V is trimmed back by 4 bases and J by 7 bases, and the junction contains 4 bases that no gene match accounts for. Based on the germline V gene (reference sequence), the CDR1 and CDR2 sequences are SGHNT and YYREEE. The CDR3 holds 14 amino acids from the cysteine to the phenylalanine. Only CDR3 DNA remains: 42 bases, in frame from the first base. The specimen was peripheral blood. Rearrangement joined TRBV5-4 to TRBJ1-6; 8 middle bases align to TRBD1. The sequence derives from a woman older than 75 with active COVID-19. The encoded CDR3 is CASSIGQGNSPLHF. The bases are TGTGCCAGCAGCATTGGACAGGGAAATTCACCCCTCCACTTT.